A single sample is the source of the 6 T cell receptor beta chains below, sequenced in a study of T cell changes during pregnancy in multiple sclerosis. Here immunoSEQ multiplex PCR was the method, and the copy in TCRdb shows in-frame clones only, minus some. The sample holds 60,000 to 75,000 clones, approximately 93% seen once. The sequenced sample was CD8+ T cells from peripheral blood mononuclear cells, obtained in the second trimester of pregnancy. These receptors were collected from a female donor with multiple sclerosis, enrolled in a pregnancy study.

The chain recombines TRBV30 with TRBJ1-2; D perhaps matches TRBD1 (6 bases). The CDR3 consists of 15 residues. Trimming stripped 0 bases from V and 4 bases from J, with 15 bases between. Germline-derived CDR1 and CDR2 are GTSNPN and SVGIG (reference sequence). The CDR3 DNA reads TGTGCCTGGAGTGTACGTCAGGGGTTCGCCTATGGCTACACCTTC. Protein: CAWSVRQGFAYGYTF.

The rearrangement uses TRBV27 and TRBJ2-3; possibly TRBD2 for D (6 bases). V was clipped by 4 bases and J by 10 bases, with 15 bases between them. Germline V gene sequence: CDR1 MNHEY, CDR2 SMNVEV (reference sequence). The CDR3 consists of 13 residues. CDR3 DNA sequence: TGTGCCAGCAGTTCCTTAGCGGAGAAGGCGCAGTATTTT. Its protein is CASSSLAEKAQYF.

V is TRBV4-2 and J is TRBJ2-2, with 10 positions matching TRBD2. CDR1 is LGHNA and CDR2 is YNFKEQ in the germline V gene. This CDR3 is built from 14 residues. The junction had 3 bases not matched to a gene; V was cut back by 5 bases and J by 6 bases. CDR3 residues: CASSGLAGAGELFF. The CDR3 nucleotides are TGTGCCAGCAGCGGGCTAGCGGGAGCCGGGGAGCTGTTTTTT.

The V gene is TRBV10-3, the J gene TRBJ1-2, with 10 bases matching TRBD1. CDR3 length: 15 residues. Germline trimming cut 3 bases from V and 3 bases from J; bases unmatched to any gene: 4. Germline V gene sequence: CDR1 ENHRY, CDR2 SYGVKD. The CDR3 is CAISEWDRGDYGYTF. CDR3 bases: TGTGCCATCAGTGAATGGGACAGGGGAGACTATGGCTACACCTTC.

The V and J genes are TRBV4-3 and TRBJ1-4; TRBD1 matches at 7 bases. The ends lost 3 bases at V and 7 bases at J; junction bases unmatched: 8. Germline V lookup: CDR1 LGHNA, CDR2 YSLEER. This CDR3 has 15 amino acids. The CDR3 spells CASSHRGQGGEKLFF. CDR3 sequence (DNA): TGCGCCAGCAGCCACCGTGGGCAGGGGGGTGAAAAACTGTTTTTT.

The rearrangement links TRBV14 to TRBJ1-2, with D maybe TRBD1 (6 bases). This CDR3 has 15 amino acids. V was shortened by 4 bases and J by 4 bases, with 16 bases between the two germline ends. Germline CDR1 and CDR2: SGHDN and FVKESK. The DNA of the CDR3 is TGTGCCAGCAGCCCCCCCCGGACAGCTCGCTATGGCTACACCTTC. Its protein product is CASSPPRTARYGYTF. The full variable domain, its missing parts supplied by reference TRBV14 and TRBJ1-2, is EAGVTQFPSHSVIEKGQTVTLRCDPISGHDNLYWYRRVMGKEIKFLLHFVKESKQDESGMPNNRFLAERTGGTYSTLKVQPAELEDSGVYFCASSPPRTARYGYTFGSGTRLTVV.